Below are 25 T cell receptor beta chains sequenced from a single sample in a study of blood T cell repertoires in COVID-19. Data came from immunoSEQ multiplex PCR; TCRdb stores just in-frame clones and leaves some out. This table holds over 250,000 clones, approximately 83% found once. Sequencing was done on a sample of peripheral blood. All receptors come from a woman between 50 and 59 years old who had recovered from COVID-19.

The chain uses TRBV18 and TRBJ1-1; 8 nucleotides match TRBD1. The CDR3 consists of 14 residues. The J segment lost 1 base and the V segment lost 7 bases, leaving 5 bases of the junction unmatched. The germline V gene has CDR1 KGHSH and CDR2 LQKENI. The DNA for the CDR3 is TGTGCCAGCTTCCGGACAGGGCAGAACACTGAAGCTTTCTTT. Residues: CASFRTGQNTEAFF.

The chain uses TRBV4-2 and TRBJ2-1; 12 bases fit TRBD2. The CDR3 spans 17 residues. The junction had 9 bases not matched to a gene; V was cut back by 2 bases and J by 7 bases. Germline CDR1 LGHNA, CDR2 YNFKEQ. CDR3 sequence (DNA): TGTGCCAGCAGCCAACAACCTAGCGGGGGGGCAGCAAATGAGCAGTTCTTC. Its translation is CASSQQPSGGAANEQFF.

The gene calls are TRBV7-2 and TRBJ2-5; perhaps TRBD2 as D (5 bases). Germline CDR1 is SGHTA and CDR2 is FQGNSA. Deletions cut 3 bases from V and 3 bases from J, with 11 bases between. The CDR3 spans 14 residues. In DNA form, the CDR3 reads TGTGCCAGCAGCTTCGCCATGGAGGAAGAGACCCAGTACTTC. Amino acids: CASSFAMEEETQYF.

The table lists this clone with a count of one. DNA for the CDR3: TGTGCCAGCAGTTCCCCAGGTCGGGGCATTCAGTACTTC. This codes for CASSSPGRGIQYF. The chain joins TRBV27 to TRBJ2-4; the D gene is possibly TRBD2 (5 bases). CDR1 is MNHEY and CDR2 is SMNVEV in the germline V gene (reference sequence). V shed 4 bases and J shed 9 bases, with 13 bases lying between them. This CDR3 region has 13 residues.

The V and J genes are TRBV29-1 and TRBJ2-2, with 8 nucleotides matching TRBD1. The junction had 12 bases not matched to a gene; V was cut back by 5 bases and J by 4 bases. Germline V gene sequence: CDR1 SQVTM, CDR2 ANQGSEA. CDR3 length equals 16 residues. DNA of the CDR3: TGCAGCGTTATTCGCCACGGGACAGGTGGCACCGGGGAGCTGTTTTTT. It translates to CSVIRHGTGGTGELFF.

To note about this clone: One base away lies a much larger clone, so this may be a sequencing read error. This chain connects TRBV9 to TRBJ1-1; D not certain. Germline lookup yields CDR1 SGDLS and CDR2 YYNGEE. This CDR3 is built from 11 residues. The V gene lost 4 bases and the J gene lost 3 bases, with 4 bases spanning the gap. CDR3 in amino acids: CASSRDTEAFF. The CDR3 DNA reads as TGTGCCAGCAGCCGGGACACTGAAGCTTTCTTT.

This clone showed up many times. This chain uses TRBV7-3 with TRBJ2-1; 7 bases match TRBD2. Per germline, CDR1 SGHTA and CDR2 FQGTGA. This CDR3 is 15 amino acids long. The ends lost 0 bases at V and 7 bases at J; junction bases unmatched: 6. As DNA, the CDR3 is TGTGCCAGCAGCTTAACTCGGCTAGCGGCAAATGAGCAGTTCTTC. Its protein product is CASSLTRLAANEQFF. Complete variable domain (other parts from reference TRBV7-3 and TRBJ2-1): GAGVSQTPSNKVTEKGKYVELRCDPISGHTALYWYRQSLGQGPEFLIYFQGTGAADDSGLPNDRFFAVRPEGSVSTLKIQRTERGDSAVYLCASSLTRLAANEQFFGPGTRLTVL.

This chain uses TRBV5-3 with TRBJ2-3, with TRBD2 as a possible D gene (5 bases). TRBV5-3 is reported as an ORF; its role is uncertain. V lost 4 bases to trimming and J lost 3 bases, with 12 bases between them. The CDR3 sequence is 14 residues long. CDR3 sequence (DNA): TGTGCCAGAAGCCCCAGCTCGGGAACAGATACGCAGTATTTT. This codes for CARSPSSGTDTQYF.

This rearrangement joins TRBV30 to TRBJ1-5, with D unresolved. The V end was cut by 1 base, the J end by 4 bases, with 11 bases between. In germline, CDR1 is GTSNPN, CDR2 SVGIG (reference sequence). The CDR3 extends over 14 amino acids. Here the CDR3 DNA reads TGTGCCTGGAGTGGGTTGTCGGGAAATCAGCCCCAGCATTTT. It encodes CAWSGLSGNQPQHF.

V gene TRBV6-4 combines with J gene TRBJ1-5, with D hard to call. The V end lost 5 bases, the J end lost 6 bases, and 14 bases lay between the germline ends. The CDR3 is 14 residues long. Per germline, CDR1 MRHNA and CDR2 SNTAGT. CDR3 in DNA: TGTGCCAGCAGTCCCGGCCCAGAGGGTCAGCCCCAGCATTTT. It yields the protein CASSPGPEGQPQHF.

The chain carries TRBV18 and TRBJ1-6; possible D gene TRBD1, 5 bases. Trimming took off 1 base at V and 6 bases at J, with 16 bases between the two ends. This CDR3 has 17 residues. CDR1 KGHSH and CDR2 LQKENI come from the germline V gene. DNA for the CDR3: TGTGCCAGCTCACCACTCCAGGTGCAGGGCAGTAATTCACCCCTCCACTTT. This gives the protein CASSPLQVQGSNSPLHF.

The chain employs TRBV19 and TRBJ1-4, with TRBD1 matching 9 bases. The CDR3 totals 15 residues. After removal of 1 base from V and 5 bases from J, the junction contained 2 bases not matched to a gene. Germline-derived CDR1 and CDR2 are LNHDA and SQIVND (reference sequence). The CDR3 bases are TGTGCCAGTAGTATAGTGGGACAGGGAAATGAAAAACTGTTTTTT. The encoded protein is CASSIVGQGNEKLFF.

In nucleotides, the CDR3 is TGTGCCAGCACGAGGACTCAAGAGACCCAGTACTTC. Its translation: CASTRTQETQYF. The V and J genes are TRBV28 and TRBJ2-5; possibly TRBD2 for D (5 bases). The germline V and J ends were trimmed by 7 bases and 2 bases, with 8 bases remaining between them. The germline V gene encodes CDR1 MDHEN and CDR2 SYDVKM. This CDR3 is 12 amino acids long.

The J gene is TRBJ2-1, the V gene TRBV7-3, with a weak D call TRBD2 (5 bases). Germline CDR1 SGHTA, CDR2 FQGTGA. CDR3 size: 15 residues. V shed 2 bases and J shed 8 bases, with 16 bases lying between them. CDR3 protein: CASSLHGLAGDEQFF. The CDR3 DNA is TGTGCCAGCAGCTTACATGGGCTAGCTGGGGATGAGCAGTTCTTC.

The V and J genes are TRBV19 and TRBJ2-1; D perhaps matches TRBD2 (6 bases). With 8 bases removed from V and 0 bases from J, the gap between germline ends came to 14 bases. Germline CDR1 and CDR2: LNHDA and SQIVND (reference sequence). This CDR3 is built from 15 residues. The CDR3 region has the DNA TGTGCCAGTCGGGTACGGGGGAGCTCCTACAATGAGCAGTTCTTC. Amino acids: CASRVRGSSYNEQFF.

This clone was counted once. The chain is built from TRBV28 and TRBJ2-7, with D perhaps TRBD2 (6 bases). V lost 2 bases, J lost 4 bases, and 9 bases lay in between. The germline V gene encodes CDR1 MDHEN and CDR2 SYDVKM. The CDR3 is made up of 13 amino acids. This chain's CDR3 is CASSLQAGYEQYF. CDR3 bases: TGTGCCAGCAGTTTACAGGCGGGGTACGAGCAGTACTTC. Filled out from reference TRBV28 and TRBJ2-7, the complete variable domain reads DVKVTQSSRYLVKRTGEKVFLECVQDMDHENMFWYRQDPGLGLRLIYFSYDVKMKEKGDIPEGYSVSREKKERFSLILESASTNQTSMYLCASSLQAGYEQYFGPGTRLTVT.

The rearrangement links TRBV7-2 to TRBJ1-2; D possibly corresponds to TRBD1 (6 bases). Germline-derived CDR1 and CDR2 are SGHTA and FQGNSA. The CDR3 has 14 amino acids. Trimming pared 6 bases from V and 5 bases from J, leaving 16 bases between. In nucleotides, the CDR3 is TGTGCCAGCAGGCAACCGGGGCAGGGGTATGGCTACACCTTC. Protein sequence: CASRQPGQGYGYTF.

This chain uses TRBV6-2 or TRBV6-3 with TRBJ2-7; 10 nucleotides align to TRBD2. The CDR3 runs 19 residues. J was trimmed by 3 bases and V by 2 bases; bases with no gene match: 16. Germline CDR1 MNHEY, CDR2 SVGEGT. In DNA form, the CDR3 reads TGTGCCAGCAGTTACGGGGGGCGACTAGCGGGCCCGCCTAGCTACGAGCAGTACTTC. Protein sequence: CASSYGGRLAGPPSYEQYF.

The chain links TRBV4-3 to TRBJ2-3; TRBD2 might be the D (6 bases). The germline V gene has CDR1 LGHNA and CDR2 YSLEER. The CDR3 runs 14 residues. V was trimmed by 4 bases and J by 4 bases, leaving 12 bases between them. DNA for the CDR3: TGCGCCAGCAGCCCATCCGGGGGTCCAGATACGCAGTATTTT. It is translated as CASSPSGGPDTQYF.

Notes on this clone: The same CDR3 can be traced to other DNA sequences in this sample. The V gene is TRBV6-5, the J gene TRBJ2-5, with TRBD1 matching over 11 bases. The CDR3 loop spans 14 amino acids. The V gene's germline CDR1 is MNHEY and CDR2 SVGAGI. Trimming at V came to 7 bases and at J to 4 bases, leaving 5 bases not matched to a gene. The CDR3 loop is CASTKGTGGETQYF. CDR3 nucleotides: TGTGCCAGCACCAAAGGGACAGGGGGAGAGACCCAGTACTTC.

V usage is TRBV2 and J usage is TRBJ1-6; D may be TRBD1 (6 bases). V gave up 0 bases and J gave up 5 bases, with 11 bases separating them. Germline V gene sequence: CDR1 SNHLY, CDR2 FYNNEI. This CDR3 contains 16 residues. The DNA of the CDR3 is TGTGCCAGCAGTGAAGCCGTGGGGGCGAATAATTCACCCCTCCACTTT. Translation gives CASSEAVGANNSPLHF.

The rearrangement joins TRBV5-1 to TRBJ1-1; 8 bases are a match to TRBD1. Germline V gives CDR1 SGHRS, CDR2 YFSETQ. V gave up 4 bases and J gave up 1 base; unmatched junction bases: 9. This CDR3 has 16 residues. For the CDR3, the DNA is TGCGCCAGCAGCCGGAAGCCCGGGACAGGGAACACTGAAGCTTTCTTT. Its translation: CASSRKPGTGNTEAFF.

The V and J genes are TRBV24-1 and TRBJ2-1, with a possible D match to TRBD2 (5 bases). The CDR3 loop spans 14 amino acids. CDR1 is KGHDR and CDR2 is SFDVKD in the germline V gene. V was pared by 4 bases and J by 0 bases, with 6 bases between. In DNA, the CDR3 is TGTGCCACCAGTGACAGCGGCTCCTACAATGAGCAGTTCTTC. Amino acids: CATSDSGSYNEQFF.

The genes are TRBV29-1 and TRBJ1-5; no clear D. The CDR3 runs 13 residues. Germline assignment: CDR1 SQVTM and CDR2 ANQGSEA. V was pared by 4 bases and J by 4 bases, with 11 bases between. CDR3 nucleotides: TGCAGCGTTGTCTTCGGGGTAAATCAGCCCCAGCATTTT. It codes for CSVVFGVNQPQHF.

This clone was seen just once. V and J are TRBV27 and TRBJ1-2; 8 positions agree with TRBD1. The CDR3 extends over 16 amino acids. CDR1 is MNHEY and CDR2 is SMNVEV in the germline V gene (reference sequence). Trimming took 5 bases from V and 7 from J; bases not matched to a gene: 15. The CDR3 loop reads CASSVRTGTGVGGYTF. The CDR3 nucleotides read TGTGCCAGCAGTGTACGGACAGGGACGGGGGTTGGTGGCTACACCTTC.